The 6 T cell receptor beta chains reported below all come from one sample, sequenced in a study of shared clonotypes between healthy human individuals (dated by TCRdb to 2018 to 2020). The library was made by the immunoSEQ multiplex PCR assay. TCRdb's version of the immuneACCESS table is confined to in-frame rearrangements and falls short of the full clone set. An unresolved V gene accounts for under half of the shortfall where checked; the remainder is of unknown origin. This sample is represented by 2 million to 2.5 million clones; approximately 94% of them were singletons. The ten biggest clones cover around 0.13% of the sample. The sequencing sample was made of naive CD4+ T cells sorted from blood. Reading the label with the study, this specimen's cell subset or site is: CD45RA+ positively selected. These receptor sequences come from a man younger than 30 in good health.

The V and J genes are TRBV5-1 and TRBJ1-1; D may be TRBD1 (5 bases). V was shortened by 3 bases and J by 1 base, with 7 bases between the two germline ends. The CDR3 covers 13 residues. CDR1 and CDR2 (germline): SGHRS, YFSETQ. CDR3 residues: CASSYGGNTEAFF. DNA of the CDR3: TGCGCCAGCAGCTATGGGGGGAACACTGAAGCTTTCTTT.

The chain links TRBV11-3 to TRBJ2-1; the match to TRBD1 covers 8 bases. Germline loops: CDR1 SGHNT, CDR2 YENEEA. Trimming removed 8 bases from V and 7 bases from J; junction bases left unmatched: 10. The CDR3 has 14 residues. CDR3 DNA sequence: TGTGCCAGCGGCCGACAGGGGAATTCGAATGAGCAGTTCTTC. Translating it yields CASGRQGNSNEQFF.

This chain connects TRBV5-6 to TRBJ2-2; tentatively, D is TRBD1 (5 bases). There are 14 residues in the CDR3. CDR1 and CDR2 from the germline V gene are SGHDT and YYEEEE. V lost 2 bases to trimming and J lost 2 bases, with 7 bases between them. The CDR3 spells CASSLGVNTGELFF. The DNA of the CDR3 is TGTGCCAGCAGCTTAGGGGTTAACACCGGGGAGCTGTTTTTT.

V and J are TRBV5-6 and TRBJ2-1; 8 nucleotides agree with TRBD1. This CDR3 contains 16 residues. J lost 7 bases, V lost 0 bases, and 9 bases had no gene match. The germline V gene encodes CDR1 SGHDT and CDR2 YYEEEE. The CDR3 DNA is TGTGCCAGCAGCTTGGCCGGGACAGGTAGACTTAATGAGCAGTTCTTC. Translating it yields CASSLAGTGRLNEQFF.

The chain couples TRBV14 to TRBJ1-4; TRBD1 is a possible D gene (6 bases). The V end lost 5 bases, the J end lost 3 bases, and 13 bases lay between the germline ends. The CDR3 sequence is 15 residues long. The germline CDR1 and CDR2 sequences are SGHDN and FVKESK. CDR3 amino acids: CASSLKQGPNEKLFF. The DNA of the CDR3 is TGTGCCAGCAGCTTAAAACAGGGACCTAATGAAAAACTGTTTTTT.

This clone has only one observation. V is TRBV25-1 and J is TRBJ2-1; 7 nucleotides align to TRBD2. This CDR3 is 17 amino acids long. The V gene's germline CDR1 is MGHDK and CDR2 SYGVNS. V lost 2 bases to trimming and J lost 5 bases; unmatched junction nucleotides: 12. Written as DNA, the CDR3 is TGTGCCAGCAGTGAACCTCTGGGGGGGTCGGGAGACAATGAGCAGTTCTTC. The encoded protein is CASSEPLGGSGDNEQFF.